One sample yielded the 27 T cell receptor beta chains listed below, sequenced in a study of cytomegalovirus exposure and HLA in healthy donors (dated by TCRdb to the late 2010s). The library was prepared using the immunoSEQ multiplex PCR assay. A mixture of 60 forward primers for TCR Vbeta segments and 13 reverse primers for TCR Jbeta segments was used in the multiplex PCR. TCRdb obtained this table from immuneACCESS and retained in-frame rearrangements with V and J assigned. These tables miss some clones; where compared with another copy, unresolved V genes account for less than half of the shortfall, and the remainder is unexplained. This sample has about 190,000 clones in its table, and roughly 81% of those were observed once. Approximately 2.1% of the sample is held by the ten biggest clonotypes. What was sequenced was PBMCs. The source is a woman in her thirties in good health and CMV-seropositive.

This chain connects TRBV5-4 to TRBJ2-2, with D perhaps TRBD1 (6 bases). Looked up from germline, CDR1 is SGHNT and CDR2 is YYREEE (reference sequence). The CDR3 loop spans 13 amino acids. Trimming removed 7 bases from V and 4 bases from J, with 11 bases in between. CDR3: CASGGSGTGELFF. The DNA of the CDR3 is TGTGCCAGCGGGGGCTCGGGCACCGGGGAGCTGTTTTTT.

The chain is built from TRBV7-8 and TRBJ1-5, with D possibly TRBD1 on 5 matching bases. Looked up from germline, CDR1 is SGHVS and CDR2 is FQNEAQ. Trimming took 3 bases from V and 2 from J, leaving 14 bases between them. CDR3 size: 16 residues. The CDR3 protein is CASSFQGVSGNQPQHF. DNA for the CDR3: TGTGCCAGCAGCTTCCAAGGGGTGAGTGGCAATCAGCCCCAGCATTTT.

The gene calls are TRBV11-2 and TRBJ2-3, with 8 bases aligning to TRBD2. Germline CDR1 reads SGHAT; CDR2 reads FQNNGV. This CDR3 region has 17 residues. V lost 5 bases to trimming and J lost 0 bases; unmatched junction nucleotides: 10. CDR3 DNA: TGTGCCAGCAGCCCCTTTCTAACTAGCGGAAGCACAGATACGCAGTATTTT. Protein: CASSPFLTSGSTDTQYF. The full variable domain, completed using reference TRBV11-2 and TRBJ2-3, is EAGVAQSPRYKIIEKRQSVAFWCNPISGHATLYWYQQILGQGPKLLIQFQNNGVVDDSQLPKDRFSAERLKGVDSTLKIQPAKLEDSAVYLCASSPFLTSGSTDTQYFGPGTRLTVL.

The chain joins TRBV9 to TRBJ1-5; 9 bases align to TRBD1. Germline CDR1 SGDLS, CDR2 YYNGEE. CDR3 length equals 14 residues. Trimming at V came to 4 bases and at J to 6 bases, leaving 5 bases not matched to a gene. The CDR3 protein is CASSTTGGFQPQHF. CDR3 DNA: TGTGCCAGCAGCACCACAGGGGGCTTTCAGCCCCAGCATTTT.

There are a few counts of this clone. At one boundary the junction diverges from the germline segment, which might be a read error. The V and J genes are TRBV15 and TRBJ1-6, with 7 positions matching TRBD1. CDR3 length equals 14 residues. In germline, CDR1 is LNHNV, CDR2 YYDKDF (reference sequence). CDR3 loop: CATSRDREGSPLHF. For the CDR3, the DNA is TGTGCCACCAGCCGAGACAGGGAAGGCTCACCCCTCCACTTT.

This chain connects TRBV6-5 to TRBJ2-6; a possible D gene is TRBD1 (6 bases). CDR3 size: 16 residues. V lost 4 bases, J lost 0 bases, and 10 bases lay in between. CDR1 is MNHEY and CDR2 is SVGAGI in the germline V gene. In DNA, the CDR3 is TGTGCCAGCAGTTTAACAGGGTTCTCTGGGGCCAACGTCCTGACTTTC. This codes for CASSLTGFSGANVLTF.

The chain couples TRBV28 to TRBJ1-5; TRBD1 might be the D (6 bases). The CDR3 extends over 11 amino acids. CDR1 and CDR2 from the germline V gene are MDHEN and SYDVKM. V gave up 6 bases and J gave up 7 bases, with 7 bases separating them. CDR3 coding DNA: TGTGCCAGCAGCAGGGGCCAGCCCCAGCATTTT. Protein sequence: CASSRGQPQHF.

The chain combines TRBV7-2 with TRBJ2-7; the match to TRBD2 covers 7 bases. This CDR3 has 14 residues. After removal of 4 bases from V and 6 bases from J, the junction contained 9 bases not matched to a gene. Looked up from germline, CDR1 is SGHTA and CDR2 is FQGNSA. CDR3 sequence: CASSSPGGPAEQYF. CDR3 nucleotides: TGTGCCAGCAGCTCCCCGGGAGGCCCAGCCGAGCAGTACTTC.

This clone was detected only once. The chain has TRBV7-9 and TRBJ1-2, with a possible D match to TRBD1 (5 bases). The CDR3 runs 13 residues. V was cut by 5 bases and J by 3 bases, with 10 bases left in between. CDR1 SEHNR and CDR2 FQNEAQ come from the germline V gene (reference sequence). CDR3 coding DNA: TGTGCCAGCAGCATGCAGGGTGACTATGGCTACACCTTC. Residues: CASSMQGDYGYTF. The variable domain in full, completed from reference TRBV7-9 and TRBJ1-2, reads DTGVSQNPRHKITKRGQNVTFRCDPISEHNRLYWYRQTLGQGPEFLTYFQNEAQLEKSRLLSDRFSAERPKGSFSTLEIQRTEQGDSAMYLCASSMQGDYGYTFGSGTRLTVV.

The chain carries TRBV9 and TRBJ2-7; 8 bases fit TRBD2. Per germline, CDR1 SGDLS and CDR2 YYNGEE. The CDR3 is made up of 16 amino acids. The trim removed 0 bases at V and 4 bases at J, leaving 9 bases unmatched. The chain's CDR3 is CASSVDPAGAGYEQYF. CDR3 in DNA: TGTGCCAGCAGCGTAGATCCAGCGGGGGCCGGATACGAGCAGTACTTC.

This clone was detected only a few times. This chain links TRBV6-5 with TRBJ1-1; 8 nucleotides line up with TRBD1. The CDR3 consists of 14 residues. The junction had 8 bases not matched to a gene; V was cut back by 6 bases and J by 5 bases. Germline-derived CDR1 and CDR2 are MNHEY and SVGAGI. The CDR3 loop reads CASRLGQGGTEAFF. In nucleotides, the CDR3 is TGTGCCAGCAGACTAGGACAGGGCGGGACTGAAGCTTTCTTT.

The chain carries TRBV10-3 and TRBJ1-2, with D tentatively TRBD1 (5 bases). Trimming stripped 2 bases from V and 1 base from J, with 5 bases between. CDR3 length: 13 amino acids. Germline values: CDR1 ENHRY, CDR2 SYGVKD. The CDR3, as DNA: TGTGCCATCAGTGAGGACAGTAACTATGGCTACACCTTC. Amino acids: CAISEDSNYGYTF.

This clone turned up a few times. The V and J genes are TRBV11-1 and TRBJ1-1, with TRBD1 matching 8 bases. This CDR3 comprises 14 residues. CDR1 SGHAT and CDR2 FQDESV come from the germline V gene (reference sequence). Germline trimming cut 7 bases from V and 2 bases from J; bases unmatched to any gene: 6. In DNA, the CDR3 is TGTGCCAGCACGCCGACAGGGGCCAACACTGAAGCTTTCTTT. Its protein is CASTPTGANTEAFF.

The chain links TRBV11-1 to TRBJ2-3; the D gene is possibly TRBD1 (5 bases). This CDR3 has 14 amino acids. The V gene lost 0 bases and the J gene lost 3 bases, with 7 bases spanning the gap. CDR1 and CDR2 from the germline V gene are SGHAT and FQDESV (reference sequence). DNA of the CDR3: TGTGCCAGCAGCTTAGCCCCAGGGACAGATACGCAGTATTTT. This encodes CASSLAPGTDTQYF.

V and J are TRBV30 and TRBJ1-5; 7 bases align to TRBD1. CDR3 length: 14 residues. Looked up from germline, CDR1 is GTSNPN and CDR2 is SVGIG (reference sequence). V shed 1 base, J shed 6 bases, and the junction held 6 bases outside the gene matches. Written as DNA, the CDR3 is TGTGCCTGGAGTGCCGGACAGGAGTTTCAGCCCCAGCATTTT. Translated, it gives CAWSAGQEFQPQHF.

The chain carries TRBV7-9 and TRBJ2-7; a weak D match, TRBD1 (6 bases). CDR3 length: 15 residues. Per the germline V gene, CDR1 is SEHNR and CDR2 is FQNEAQ (reference sequence). The V end lost 3 bases, the J end lost 4 bases, and 16 bases lay between the germline ends. The CDR3: CASSLAGQPLYEQYF. The CDR3 bases are TGTGCCAGCAGCTTGGCAGGACAGCCCCTTTACGAGCAGTACTTC.

V usage is TRBV28 and J usage is TRBJ1-5; D perhaps matches TRBD1 (5 bases). This CDR3 comprises 18 residues. The germline V gene encodes CDR1 MDHEN and CDR2 SYDVKM. Deletions cut 4 bases from V and 2 bases from J, with 21 bases between. The CDR3 DNA is TGTGCCAGCAGTTCCTCCCGGTGGGGACTAGGCGGCAATCAGCCCCAGCATTTT. It specifies CASSSSRWGLGGNQPQHF.

The chain uses TRBV6-5 and TRBJ2-6; no clear D. CDR1 and CDR2 (germline): MNHEY, SVGAGI. V lost 2 bases and J lost 0, with 8 bases in between. This CDR3 has 16 residues. CDR3 nucleotides: TGTGCCAGCAGTTACCATCAGAACTCTGGGGCCAACGTCCTGACTTTC. This codes for CASSYHQNSGANVLTF.

In DNA, the CDR3 is TGTGCCAGCAGCCGGGCGGGCGGGATGGGGCAGCCCCAGCATTTT. It encodes CASSRAGGMGQPQHF. The rearrangement joins TRBV5-6 to TRBJ1-5; D is unclear. V gave up 4 bases and J gave up 7 bases, with 18 bases separating them. The CDR3 runs 15 residues. The germline CDR1 and CDR2 sequences are SGHDT and YYEEEE.

V usage is TRBV7-2 and J usage is TRBJ2-7, with 8 bases that match TRBD2. The length of the CDR3 is 14 residues. The germline CDR1 and CDR2 sequences are SGHTA and FQGNSA. Germline trimming cut 6 bases from V and 2 bases from J; bases unmatched to any gene: 6. The CDR3 bases are TGTGCCAGCAGTTCGGGACTAGATCCCTACGAGCAGTACTTC. This sequence encodes CASSSGLDPYEQYF.

This rearrangement joins TRBV6-1 to TRBJ1-3, with 8 nucleotides matching TRBD1. CDR3 length: 15 residues. Trimming cost V 8 bases and J 2 bases; bases outside gene matches: 8. Germline loops: CDR1 MNHNS, CDR2 SASEGT. This CDR3 is CASREGQATGNTIYF. In DNA, the CDR3 is TGTGCCAGCCGAGAGGGACAGGCTACTGGAAACACCATATATTTT.

The chain employs TRBV25-1 and TRBJ2-3; weak D call: TRBD1 (6 bases). Trimming cost V 5 bases and J 2 bases, with 11 bases left between them. The V gene's germline CDR1 is MGHDK and CDR2 SYGVNS. The CDR3 covers 14 residues. In DNA, the CDR3 is TGTGCCAGCAGTCCGGGACATCTCACAGATACGCAGTATTTT. This codes for CASSPGHLTDTQYF.

CDR3 nucleotide sequence: TGTGCCAGCTCACCAGGGGGACAGATGAACACTGAAGCTTTCTTT. This encodes CASSPGGQMNTEAFF. This sequence joins TRBV18 and TRBJ1-1; 7 nucleotides line up with TRBD1. The CDR3 contains 15 residues. With 2 bases clipped from V and 0 bases from J, the junction kept 3 bases outside the gene matches. The germline V gene encodes CDR1 KGHSH and CDR2 LQKENI.

The chain couples TRBV5-1 to TRBJ1-4; 7 bases map to TRBD1. Unmatched junction bases numbered 3, after V lost 3 bases and J lost 1 base. This CDR3 spans 15 amino acids. The germline gives CDR1 SGHRS, CDR2 YFSETQ. In nucleotides, the CDR3 is TGCGCCAGCAGCTGGCAGGGGGTAACTAATGAAAAACTGTTTTTT. Translating gives CASSWQGVTNEKLFF.

V usage is TRBV5-8 and J usage is TRBJ1-2; possible D gene TRBD1, 5 bases. The V end lost 7 bases, the J end lost 0 bases, and 13 bases lay between the germline ends. This CDR3 contains 14 residues. Germline loops: CDR1 SGHTS, CDR2 YDEGEE. CDR3 sequence reads: CASPGLRANYGYTF. The CDR3 DNA is TGTGCCAGCCCGGGACTACGAGCTAACTATGGCTACACCTTC.

This clone has a handful of counts. Here the CDR3 reads CSVEPSLSGRARDTQYF. The DNA of the CDR3 is TGCAGCGTTGAACCATCTTTGAGCGGGAGGGCCCGAGATACGCAGTATTTT. This rearrangement joins TRBV29-1 to TRBJ2-3, with 10 nucleotides matching TRBD2. The ends lost 2 bases at V and 5 bases at J; junction bases unmatched: 13. Germline CDR1 SQVTM, CDR2 ANQGSEA. The CDR3 contains 17 residues.

This rearrangement joins TRBV11-2 to TRBJ1-1; 7 nucleotides match TRBD1. This CDR3 is 15 amino acids long. Losses at the gene ends were 4 bases for V and 0 bases for J; bases not matched to a gene: 5. The germline gives CDR1 SGHAT, CDR2 FQNNGV. The CDR3 reads CASSSYRGMNTEAFF. CDR3 in DNA: TGTGCCAGCAGCTCCTACAGGGGTATGAACACTGAAGCTTTCTTT.